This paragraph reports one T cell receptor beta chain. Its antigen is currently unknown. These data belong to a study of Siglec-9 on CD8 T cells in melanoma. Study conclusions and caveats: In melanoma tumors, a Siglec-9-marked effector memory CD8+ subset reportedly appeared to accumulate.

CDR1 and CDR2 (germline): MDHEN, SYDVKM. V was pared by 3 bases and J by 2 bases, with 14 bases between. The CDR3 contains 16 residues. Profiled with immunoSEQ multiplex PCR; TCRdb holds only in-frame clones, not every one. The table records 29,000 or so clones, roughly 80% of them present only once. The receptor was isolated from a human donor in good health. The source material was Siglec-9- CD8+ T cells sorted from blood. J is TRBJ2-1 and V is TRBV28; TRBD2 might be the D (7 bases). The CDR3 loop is CASSFSVGGPYNEQFF. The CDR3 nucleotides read TGTGCCAGCAGTTTTAGCGTGGGGGGGCCCTACAATGAGCAGTTCTTC.